One sample yielded the 23 T cell receptor beta chains listed below, sequenced in a study of blood T cell repertoires in COVID-19. Assay: immunoSEQ multiplex PCR; the TCRdb copy retains only in-frame clones and omits some. This table holds hundreds of thousands of clones, 89% found once. Specimen: peripheral blood. The receptors here all came from a woman in her fifties or sixties with acute or convalescent COVID-19.

The chain couples TRBV29-1 to TRBJ1-3; D unclear. Looked up from germline, CDR1 is SQVTM and CDR2 is ANQGSEA. The CDR3 runs to 11 residues. V shed 5 bases and J shed 3 bases, with 5 bases lying between them. The CDR3 sequence: CSVNIGNTIYF. The CDR3 nucleotides are TGCAGCGTTAATATTGGAAACACCATATATTTT.

The chain joins TRBV27 to TRBJ1-6; 10 positions match TRBD1. Looked up from germline, CDR1 is MNHEY and CDR2 is SMNVEV (reference sequence). The CDR3 contains 16 residues. Losses at the gene ends were 6 bases for V and 7 bases for J; bases not matched to a gene: 9. In DNA, the CDR3 is TGTGCCAGCAGCCTTACCGGGACAGGGGACAATTCACCCCTCCACTTT. Amino acid sequence: CASSLTGTGDNSPLHF.

This chain connects TRBV7-9 to TRBJ1-6; D ambiguous. The CDR3 is 13 amino acids. Trimming took off 2 bases at V and 9 bases at J, with 8 bases between the two ends. Germline loops: CDR1 SEHNR, CDR2 FQNEAQ (reference sequence). The CDR3 DNA is TGTGCCAGCAGCTTAATTTCGGGTTCACCCCTCCACTTT. Translation gives CASSLISGSPLHF.

The V gene is TRBV18, the J gene TRBJ1-6; D gene unclear. From germline, CDR1 is KGHSH and CDR2 LQKENI. V gave up 6 bases and J gave up 8 bases, with 17 bases separating them. This CDR3 is 15 amino acids long. The CDR3 here is CASSYEADSYSPLHF. The CDR3 DNA reads as TGTGCCAGCTCCTATGAGGCGGATAGCTATTCACCCCTCCACTTT. The whole variable domain, filled in from reference TRBV18 and TRBJ1-6, reads NAGVMQNPRHLVRRRGQEARLRCSPMKGHSHVYWYRQLPEEGLKFMVYLQKENIIDESGMPKERFSAEFPKEGPSILRIQQVVRGDSAAYFCASSYEADSYSPLHFGNGTRLTVT.

V usage is TRBV6-5 and J usage is TRBJ2-3; 11 positions match TRBD2. Looked up from germline, CDR1 is MNHEY and CDR2 is SVGAGI. The CDR3 covers 15 residues. The J segment lost 6 bases and the V segment lost 6 bases, leaving 8 bases of the junction unmatched. CDR3 in amino acids: CASRGPSGRTDTQYF. The CDR3 DNA sequence: TGTGCCAGCAGGGGTCCTAGCGGGAGGACTGATACGCAGTATTTT.

CDR3 DNA sequence: TGTGCCAGCAGCCGCGGGAGTTCCTCGAAGCACACCTTC. This codes for CASSRGSSSKHTF. The rearrangement joins TRBV7-9 to TRBJ1-2; no definite D call. Germline V gene data show CDR1 as SEHNR and CDR2 as FQNEAQ (reference sequence). The CDR3 has 13 residues. Trimming took 5 bases from V and 12 from J, leaving 19 bases between them.

The gene calls are TRBV3-1 (or the pseudogene TRBV3-2) and TRBJ2-3; 10 nucleotides match TRBD2. The CDR3 is 16 residues long. CDR1 is LGHDT and CDR2 is YNNKEL in the germline V gene (reference sequence). With 4 bases clipped from V and 3 bases from J, the junction kept 7 bases outside the gene matches. The CDR3 DNA reads TGTGCCAGCAGCCGACCAGGGGGACTAGCGACAGATACGCAGTATTTT. Protein: CASSRPGGLATDTQYF.

The rearrangement uses TRBV5-1 and TRBJ1-4, with TRBD1 identical over 8 bases. Trimming removed 4 bases from V and 8 bases from J; junction bases left unmatched: 7. The CDR3 runs 14 residues. Germline V gives CDR1 SGHRS, CDR2 YFSETQ. This CDR3 is CASSPDREGEKLFF. The CDR3, as DNA: TGCGCCAGCAGCCCGGACAGGGAGGGAGAAAAACTGTTTTTT.

This clone was seen a single time. The rearrangement joins TRBV10-3 to TRBJ1-1, with 8 bases fitting TRBD1. Germline assignment: CDR1 ENHRY and CDR2 SYGVKD. Germline trimming cut 6 bases from V and 1 base from J; bases unmatched to any gene: 4. The CDR3 extends over 14 amino acids. CDR3 sequence reads: CAISPTGANTEAFF. The CDR3 DNA follows: TGTGCCATCAGCCCGACAGGGGCGAACACTGAAGCTTTCTTT.

This chain uses TRBV2 with TRBJ1-2; 8 bases align to TRBD1. Germline V lookup: CDR1 SNHLY, CDR2 FYNNEI. Trimming took 4 bases from V and 4 from J; bases not matched to a gene: 8. This CDR3 comprises 15 residues. CDR3 coding DNA: TGTGCCAGCAGTGTTGAACAGGGGGTCGTCTATGGCTACACCTTC. As protein: CASSVEQGVVYGYTF.

This sequence joins TRBV3-1 (or the pseudogene TRBV3-2) and TRBJ1-4; D is perhaps TRBD1 (5 bases). Trimming left V 1 base short and J 3 bases short, with 6 bases between. CDR1 LGHDT and CDR2 YNNKEL come from the germline V gene (reference sequence). The CDR3 contains 14 residues. In nucleotides, the CDR3 is TGTGCCAGCAGCCAAGGACAGCCTAATGAAAAACTGTTTTTT. Translation gives CASSQGQPNEKLFF.

The V gene is TRBV15, the J gene TRBJ2-7; D gene unclear. Germline lookup yields CDR1 LNHNV and CDR2 YYDKDF (reference sequence). Trimming stripped 1 base from V and 0 bases from J, with 10 bases between. CDR3 size: 15 residues. CDR3 loop: CATSRGASSSYEQYF. The CDR3 nucleotides are TGTGCCACCAGCAGAGGGGCCTCAAGCTCCTACGAGCAGTACTTC.

The sample holds one count of this clone. V usage is TRBV4-1 and J usage is TRBJ1-1; no clear D gene. Germline lookup yields CDR1 MGHRA and CDR2 YSYEKL. CDR3 size: 15 residues. V lost 0 bases to trimming and J lost 1 base, with 9 bases between them. CDR3 sequence reads: CASSQDRSGNTEAFF. The CDR3, as DNA: TGCGCCAGCAGCCAAGATCGCTCGGGGAACACTGAAGCTTTCTTT.

CDR3 DNA sequence: TGCGCCAGCAGCTCCCCTCCCACGGCGGGCCACGCTGAAGCTTTCTTT. Translated: CASSSPPTAGHAEAFF. This chain uses TRBV5-1 with TRBJ1-1, with D unclear. From germline, CDR1 is SGHRS and CDR2 YFSETQ. Trimming pared 3 bases from V and 6 bases from J, leaving 21 bases between. The CDR3 contains 16 residues.

The chain uses TRBV4-2 and TRBJ1-3; a possible D gene is TRBD1 (5 bases). CDR1 is LGHNA, CDR2 YNFKEQ, per germline. Trimming removed 0 bases at V and 1 base at J, with 7 bases between. The CDR3 totals 15 residues. The CDR3 DNA follows: TGTGCCAGCAGCCAAGATGGGGGGTCTGGAAACACCATATATTTT. Translation: CASSQDGGSGNTIYF.

The chain couples TRBV24-1 to TRBJ2-3, with a possible D match to TRBD1 (6 bases). The CDR3 loop spans 15 amino acids. Trimming removed 3 bases from V and 2 bases from J, with 11 bases in between. Germline values: CDR1 KGHDR, CDR2 SFDVKD. This CDR3 is CATSDPQGNTDTQYF. For the CDR3, the DNA is TGTGCCACCAGTGATCCCCAGGGGAACACAGATACGCAGTATTTT.

J is TRBJ2-5 and V is TRBV5-4; D is perhaps TRBD1 (6 bases). Germline CDR1 reads SGHNT; CDR2 reads YYREEE (reference sequence). V was pared by 0 bases and J by 5 bases, with 14 bases between. The CDR3 has 15 amino acids. The CDR3 sequence: CASSLGQSQGETQYF. In nucleotides, the CDR3 is TGTGCCAGCAGCTTGGGACAGTCTCAGGGGGAGACCCAGTACTTC.

This chain links TRBV19 with TRBJ1-1; D possibly corresponds to TRBD1 (5 bases). This CDR3 is 15 amino acids long. V lost 1 base to trimming and J lost 1 base, with 10 bases between them. CDR1 and CDR2 (germline): LNHDA, SQIVND (reference sequence). The CDR3 loop reads CASSIGRGRNTEAFF. CDR3 nucleotide sequence: TGTGCCAGTAGTATAGGTCGGGGGAGGAACACTGAAGCTTTCTTT.

The CDR3 DNA is TGTGCCAGCAGCCCTTCGGGGGGGGGATTGAACACTGAAGCTTTCTTT. Amino acid sequence: CASSPSGGGLNTEAFF. The chain employs TRBV7-9 and TRBJ1-1, with D possibly TRBD1 on 5 matching bases. The CDR3 is made up of 16 amino acids. Trimming stripped 5 bases from V and 0 bases from J, with 16 bases between. Per the germline V gene, CDR1 is SEHNR and CDR2 is FQNEAQ (reference sequence).

This rearrangement joins TRBV27 to TRBJ2-2; 8 bases are a match to TRBD2. The V gene end was trimmed by 6 bases and the J gene end by 4 bases; junction bases not matched to a gene: 10. This CDR3 comprises 16 residues. The germline gives CDR1 MNHEY, CDR2 SMNVEV (reference sequence). For the CDR3, the DNA is TGTGCCAGCAGGCCCTTCGGACTAGCCTCCACCGGGGAGCTGTTTTTT. This gives the protein CASRPFGLASTGELFF.

This sequence joins TRBV4-3 and TRBJ2-1; a possible D gene is TRBD2 (6 bases). CDR3 length equals 15 residues. CDR1 is LGHNA and CDR2 is YSLEER in the germline V gene. Trimming pared 3 bases from V and 2 bases from J, leaving 11 bases between. The CDR3 nucleotides are TGCGCCAGCAGCCAGAGGGGAGGAACCTACAATGAGCAGTTCTTC. Protein sequence: CASSQRGGTYNEQFF.

This clone was recorded only once. This rearrangement joins TRBV7-2 to TRBJ1-1, with D possibly matching TRBD1 (5 bases). Per the germline V gene, CDR1 is SGHTA and CDR2 is FQGNSA. The CDR3 length is 15 residues. V gave up 1 base and J gave up 0 bases, with 9 bases separating them. The CDR3 sequence is CASSLGRQMNTEAFF. CDR3 coding DNA: TGTGCCAGCAGCTTAGGTCGACAGATGAACACTGAAGCTTTCTTT.

The chain recombines TRBV13 with TRBJ2-7; D may be TRBD1 (7 bases). Germline lookup yields CDR1 PRHDT and CDR2 FYEKMQ (reference sequence). The length of the CDR3 is 17 residues. The V end was cut by 2 bases, the J end by 6 bases, with 23 bases between. CDR3 residues: CASSLTRETGKLAEQYF. The DNA of the CDR3 is TGTGCCAGCAGCTTAACCCGGGAGACAGGGAAGCTAGCCGAGCAGTACTTC.